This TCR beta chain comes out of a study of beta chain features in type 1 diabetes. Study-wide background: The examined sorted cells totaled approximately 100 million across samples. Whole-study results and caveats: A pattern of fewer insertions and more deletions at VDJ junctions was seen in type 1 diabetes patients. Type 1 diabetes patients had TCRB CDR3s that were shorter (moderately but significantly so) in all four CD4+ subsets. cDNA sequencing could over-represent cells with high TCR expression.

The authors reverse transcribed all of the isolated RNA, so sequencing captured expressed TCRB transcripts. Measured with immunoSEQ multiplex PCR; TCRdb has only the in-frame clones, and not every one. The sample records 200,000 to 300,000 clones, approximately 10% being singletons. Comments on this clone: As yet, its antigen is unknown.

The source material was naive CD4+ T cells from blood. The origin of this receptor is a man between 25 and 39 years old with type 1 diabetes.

The CDR3 is CASSPRTGKASPLHF. The CDR3 DNA is TGTGCCAGCAGCCCTAGGACAGGGAAAGCTTCACCCCTCCACTTT. The chain recombines TRBV7-2 with TRBJ1-6; 8 nucleotides match TRBD1. This CDR3 has 15 residues. V lost 5 bases to trimming and J lost 9 bases; unmatched junction nucleotides: 9. Per the germline V gene, CDR1 is SGHTA and CDR2 is FQGNSA.